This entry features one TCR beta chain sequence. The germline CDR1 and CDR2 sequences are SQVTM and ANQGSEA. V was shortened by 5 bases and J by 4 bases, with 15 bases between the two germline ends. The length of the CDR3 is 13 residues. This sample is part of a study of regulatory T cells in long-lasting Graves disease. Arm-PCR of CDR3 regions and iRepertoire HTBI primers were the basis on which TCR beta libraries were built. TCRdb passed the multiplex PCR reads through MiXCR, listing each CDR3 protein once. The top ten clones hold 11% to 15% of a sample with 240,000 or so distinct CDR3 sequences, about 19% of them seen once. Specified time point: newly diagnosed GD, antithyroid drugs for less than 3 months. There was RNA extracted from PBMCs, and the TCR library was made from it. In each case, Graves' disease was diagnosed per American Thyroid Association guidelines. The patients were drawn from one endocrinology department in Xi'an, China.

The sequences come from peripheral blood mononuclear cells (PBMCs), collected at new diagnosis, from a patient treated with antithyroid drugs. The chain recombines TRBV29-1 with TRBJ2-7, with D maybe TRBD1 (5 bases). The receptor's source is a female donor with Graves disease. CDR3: CSVRKGVPYEQYF. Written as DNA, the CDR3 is TGCAGCGTTCGGAAAGGGGTTCCATACGAGCAGTACTTC.